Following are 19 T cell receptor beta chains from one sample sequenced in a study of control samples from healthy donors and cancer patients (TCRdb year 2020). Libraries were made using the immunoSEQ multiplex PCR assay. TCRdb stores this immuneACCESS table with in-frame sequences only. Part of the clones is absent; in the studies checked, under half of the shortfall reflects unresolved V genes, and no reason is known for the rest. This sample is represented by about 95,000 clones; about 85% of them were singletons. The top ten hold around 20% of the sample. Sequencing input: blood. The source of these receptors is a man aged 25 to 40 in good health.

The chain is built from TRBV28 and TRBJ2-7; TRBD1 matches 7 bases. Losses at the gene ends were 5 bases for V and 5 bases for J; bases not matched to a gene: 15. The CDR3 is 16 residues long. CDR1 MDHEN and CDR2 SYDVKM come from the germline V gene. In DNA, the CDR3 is TGTGCCAGCAGTCCAAGTTATCCAGGGGGTTGGGACGAGCAGTACTTC. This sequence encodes CASSPSYPGGWDEQYF.

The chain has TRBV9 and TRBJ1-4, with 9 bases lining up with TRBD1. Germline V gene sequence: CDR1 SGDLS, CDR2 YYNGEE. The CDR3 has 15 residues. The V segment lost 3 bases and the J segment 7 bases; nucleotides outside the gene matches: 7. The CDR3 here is CASSGNRGQGEKLFF. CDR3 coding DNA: TGTGCCAGCAGCGGCAACAGGGGGCAGGGTGAAAAACTGTTTTTT.

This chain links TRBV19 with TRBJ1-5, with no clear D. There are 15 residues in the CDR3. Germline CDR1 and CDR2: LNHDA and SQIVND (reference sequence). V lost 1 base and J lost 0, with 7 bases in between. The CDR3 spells CASSIGEHSNQPQHF. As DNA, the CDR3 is TGTGCCAGTAGTATAGGGGAACATAGCAATCAGCCCCAGCATTTT. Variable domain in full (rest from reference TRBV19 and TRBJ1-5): DGGITQSPKYLFRKEGQNVTLSCEQNLNHDAMYWYRQDPGQGLRLIYYSQIVNDFQKGDIAEGYSVSREKKESFPLTVTSAQKNPTAFYLCASSIGEHSNQPQHFGDGTRLSIL.

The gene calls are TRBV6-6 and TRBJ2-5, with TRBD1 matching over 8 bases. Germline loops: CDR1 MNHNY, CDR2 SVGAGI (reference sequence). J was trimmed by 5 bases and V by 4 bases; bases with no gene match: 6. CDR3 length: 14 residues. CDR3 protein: CASSFTGGRETQYF. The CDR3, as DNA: TGTGCCAGCAGTTTCACAGGGGGGAGGGAGACCCAGTACTTC.

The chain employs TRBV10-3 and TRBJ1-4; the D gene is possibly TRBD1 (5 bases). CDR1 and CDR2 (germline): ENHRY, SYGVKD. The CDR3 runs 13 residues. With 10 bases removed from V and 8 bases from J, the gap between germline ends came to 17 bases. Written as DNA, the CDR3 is TGTGCCACTACGAATCCGTCAGGGGAAAAACTGTTTTTT. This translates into CATTNPSGEKLFF.

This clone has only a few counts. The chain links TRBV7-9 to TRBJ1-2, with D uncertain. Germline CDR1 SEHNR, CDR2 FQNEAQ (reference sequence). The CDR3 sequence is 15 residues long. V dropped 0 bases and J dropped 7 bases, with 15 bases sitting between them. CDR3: CASSLASLGESGYTF. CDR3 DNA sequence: TGTGCCAGCAGCTTAGCGAGTCTCGGTGAGAGTGGCTACACCTTC.

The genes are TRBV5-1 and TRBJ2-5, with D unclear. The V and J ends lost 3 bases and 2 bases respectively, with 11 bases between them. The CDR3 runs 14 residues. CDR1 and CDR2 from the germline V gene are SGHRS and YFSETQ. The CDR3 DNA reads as TGCGCCAGCAGCTCATCGCCGGGTCAAGAGACCCAGTACTTC. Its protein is CASSSSPGQETQYF.

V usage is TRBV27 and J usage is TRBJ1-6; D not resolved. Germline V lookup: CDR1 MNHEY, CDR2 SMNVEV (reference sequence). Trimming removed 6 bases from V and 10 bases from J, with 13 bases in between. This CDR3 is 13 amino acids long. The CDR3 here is CASRGSERSPLHF. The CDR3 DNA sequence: TGTGCCAGCAGGGGGAGTGAGCGGTCACCCCTCCACTTT.

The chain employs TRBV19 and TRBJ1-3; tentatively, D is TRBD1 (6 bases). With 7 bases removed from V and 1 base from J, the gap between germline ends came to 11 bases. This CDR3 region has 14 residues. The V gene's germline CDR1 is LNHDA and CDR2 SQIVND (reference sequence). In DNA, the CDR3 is TGTGCCAGTAAACAGGGCCTTTCTGGAAACACCATATATTTT. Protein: CASKQGLSGNTIYF.

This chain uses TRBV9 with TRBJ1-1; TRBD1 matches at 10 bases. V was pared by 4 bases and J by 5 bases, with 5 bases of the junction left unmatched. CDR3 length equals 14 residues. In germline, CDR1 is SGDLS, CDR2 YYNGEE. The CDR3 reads CASSFGTGVTEAFF. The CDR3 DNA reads TGTGCCAGCAGCTTCGGGACAGGGGTGACTGAAGCTTTCTTT.

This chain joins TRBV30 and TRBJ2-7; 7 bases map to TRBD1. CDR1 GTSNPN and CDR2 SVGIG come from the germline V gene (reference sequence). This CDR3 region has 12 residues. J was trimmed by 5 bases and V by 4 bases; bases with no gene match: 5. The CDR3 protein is CAWKTGINEQYF. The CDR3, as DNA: TGTGCCTGGAAGACAGGGATCAACGAGCAGTACTTC. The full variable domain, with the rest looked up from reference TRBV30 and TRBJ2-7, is SQTIHQWPATLVQPVGSPLSLECTVEGTSNPNLYWYRQAAGRGLQLLFYSVGIGQISSEVPQNLSASRPQDRQFILSSKKLLLSDSGFYLCAWKTGINEQYFGPGTRLTVT.

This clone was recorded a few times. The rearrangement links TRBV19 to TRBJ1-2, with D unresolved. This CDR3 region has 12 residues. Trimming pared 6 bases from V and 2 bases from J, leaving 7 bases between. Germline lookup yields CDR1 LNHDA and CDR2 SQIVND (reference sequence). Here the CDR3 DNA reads TGTGCCAGTAGGGCGCCAAACTATGGCTACACCTTC. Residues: CASRAPNYGYTF.

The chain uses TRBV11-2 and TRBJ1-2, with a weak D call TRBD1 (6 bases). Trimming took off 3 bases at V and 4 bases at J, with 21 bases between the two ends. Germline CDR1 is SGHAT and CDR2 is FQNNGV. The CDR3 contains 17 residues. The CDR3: CASSFGQPLSLSYGYTF. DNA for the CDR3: TGTGCCAGCAGCTTCGGACAGCCACTATCACTCTCCTATGGCTACACCTTC.

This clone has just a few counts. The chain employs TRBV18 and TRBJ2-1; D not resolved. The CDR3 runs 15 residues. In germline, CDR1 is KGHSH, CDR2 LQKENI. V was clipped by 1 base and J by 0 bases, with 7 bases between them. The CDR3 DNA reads TGTGCCAGCTCACCACAGAGGTACTCCTACAATGAGCAGTTCTTC. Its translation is CASSPQRYSYNEQFF.

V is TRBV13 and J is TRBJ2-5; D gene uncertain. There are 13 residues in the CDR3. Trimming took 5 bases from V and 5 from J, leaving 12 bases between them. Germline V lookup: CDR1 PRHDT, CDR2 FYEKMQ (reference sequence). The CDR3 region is CASSRRLRETQYF. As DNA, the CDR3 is TGTGCCAGCAGCCGACGACTGCGGGAGACCCAGTACTTC.

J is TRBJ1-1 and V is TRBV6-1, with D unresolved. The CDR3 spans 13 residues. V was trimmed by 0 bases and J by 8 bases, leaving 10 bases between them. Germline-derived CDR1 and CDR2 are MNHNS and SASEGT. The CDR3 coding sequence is TGTGCCAGCAGTGAAGCGCTTACGTTGGAAGCTTTCTTT. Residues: CASSEALTLEAFF.

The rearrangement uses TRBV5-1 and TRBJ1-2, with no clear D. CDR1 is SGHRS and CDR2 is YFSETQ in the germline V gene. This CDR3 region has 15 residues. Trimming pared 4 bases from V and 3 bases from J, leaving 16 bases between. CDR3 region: CASSAGFSTDYGYTF. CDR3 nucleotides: TGCGCCAGCAGCGCTGGCTTTTCGACGGACTATGGCTACACCTTC.

The DNA for the CDR3 is TGTGCCAGCAGCTTATCACCCGCAATGAACACTGAAGCTTTCTTT. It specifies CASSLSPAMNTEAFF. The chain links TRBV7-9 to TRBJ1-1; no firm D call. V lost 2 bases and J 0 bases, leaving 10 bases between the germline ends. Germline CDR1 is SEHNR and CDR2 is FQNEAQ (reference sequence). This CDR3 is built from 15 residues.

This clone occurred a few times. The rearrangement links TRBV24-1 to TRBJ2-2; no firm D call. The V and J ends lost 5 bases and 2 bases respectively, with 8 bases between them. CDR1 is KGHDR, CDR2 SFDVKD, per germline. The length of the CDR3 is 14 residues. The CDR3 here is CATSASLNTGELFF. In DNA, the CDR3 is TGTGCCACCAGTGCCAGCCTTAACACCGGGGAGCTGTTTTTT.